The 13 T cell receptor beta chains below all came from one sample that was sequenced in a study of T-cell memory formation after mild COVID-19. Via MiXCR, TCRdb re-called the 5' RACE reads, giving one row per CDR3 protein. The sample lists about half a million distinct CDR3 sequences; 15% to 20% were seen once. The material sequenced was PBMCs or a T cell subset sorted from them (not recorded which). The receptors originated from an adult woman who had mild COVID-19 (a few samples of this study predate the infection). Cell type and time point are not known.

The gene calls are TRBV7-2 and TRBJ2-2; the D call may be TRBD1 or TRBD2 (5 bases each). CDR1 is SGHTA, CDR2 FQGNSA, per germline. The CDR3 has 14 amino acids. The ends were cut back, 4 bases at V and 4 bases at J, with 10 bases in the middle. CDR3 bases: TGTGCCAGCAGCTCCGGGACCCGCACCGGGGAGCTGTTTTTT. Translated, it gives CASSSGTRTGELFF.

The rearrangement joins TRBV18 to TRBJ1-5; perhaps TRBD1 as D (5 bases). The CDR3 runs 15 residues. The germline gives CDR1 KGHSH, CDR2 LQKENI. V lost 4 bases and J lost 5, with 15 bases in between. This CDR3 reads CASSLHGGVDQPQHF. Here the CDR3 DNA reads TGTGCCAGCTCACTACATGGGGGAGTGGATCAGCCCCAGCATTTT.

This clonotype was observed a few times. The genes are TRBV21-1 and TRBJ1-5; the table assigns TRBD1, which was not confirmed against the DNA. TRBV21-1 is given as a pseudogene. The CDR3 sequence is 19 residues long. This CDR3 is CASSKWSSRYHYSNQPQHF. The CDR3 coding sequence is TGTGCCAGCAGCAAATGGTCTTCCCGGTACCATTATAGCAATCAGCCCCAGCATTTT.

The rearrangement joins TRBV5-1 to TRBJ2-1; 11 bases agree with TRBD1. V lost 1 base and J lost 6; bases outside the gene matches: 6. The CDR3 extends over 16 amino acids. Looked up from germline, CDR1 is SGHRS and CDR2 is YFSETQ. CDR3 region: CASSLPGTGGGNEQFF. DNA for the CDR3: TGCGCCAGCAGCTTGCCCGGGACAGGGGGTGGCAATGAGCAGTTCTTC.

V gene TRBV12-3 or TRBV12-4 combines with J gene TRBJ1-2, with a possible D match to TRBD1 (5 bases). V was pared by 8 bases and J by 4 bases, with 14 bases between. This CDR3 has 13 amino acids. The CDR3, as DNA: TGTGCCAGCGGTCCCCGGGGCTTCTATGGCTACACCTTC. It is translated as CASGPRGFYGYTF.

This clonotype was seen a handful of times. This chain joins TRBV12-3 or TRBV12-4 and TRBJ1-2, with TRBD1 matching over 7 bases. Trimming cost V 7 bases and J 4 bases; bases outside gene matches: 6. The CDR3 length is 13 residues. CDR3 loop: CASTGDSLYGYTF. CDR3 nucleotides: TGTGCCAGCACGGGGGACAGCCTCTATGGCTACACCTTC.

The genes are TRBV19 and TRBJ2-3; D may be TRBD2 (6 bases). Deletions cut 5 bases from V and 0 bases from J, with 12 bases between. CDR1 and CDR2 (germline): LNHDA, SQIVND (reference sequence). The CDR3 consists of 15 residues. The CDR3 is CASSEAGASTDTQYF. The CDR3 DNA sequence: TGTGCCAGTAGTGAAGCGGGTGCTAGCACAGATACGCAGTATTTT.

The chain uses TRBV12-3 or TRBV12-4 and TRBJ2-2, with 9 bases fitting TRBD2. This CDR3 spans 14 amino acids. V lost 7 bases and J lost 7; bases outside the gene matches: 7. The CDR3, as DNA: TGTGCCAGCAACCAGCGGGAGGTGGTCGGGGAGCTGTTTTTT. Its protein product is CASNQREVVGELFF.

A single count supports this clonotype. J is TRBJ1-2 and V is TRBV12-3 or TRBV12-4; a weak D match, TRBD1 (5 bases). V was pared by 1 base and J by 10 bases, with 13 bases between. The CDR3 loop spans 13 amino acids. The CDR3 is CASSLVGGDVYTF. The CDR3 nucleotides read TGTGCCAGCAGTTTAGTCGGTGGGGACGTCTACACCTTC.

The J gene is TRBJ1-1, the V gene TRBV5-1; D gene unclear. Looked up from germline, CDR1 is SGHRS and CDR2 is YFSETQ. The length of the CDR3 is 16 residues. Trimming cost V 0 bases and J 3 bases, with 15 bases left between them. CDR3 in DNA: TGCGCCAGCAGCTTGGCTGGAGCGGACTGGGACACTGAAGCTTTCTTT. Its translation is CASSLAGADWDTEAFF.

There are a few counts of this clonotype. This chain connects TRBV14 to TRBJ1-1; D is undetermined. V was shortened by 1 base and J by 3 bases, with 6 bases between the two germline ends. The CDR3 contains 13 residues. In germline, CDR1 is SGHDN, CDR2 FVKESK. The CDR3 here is CASSQVRYTEAFF. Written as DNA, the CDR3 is TGTGCCAGCAGCCAAGTAAGATACACTGAAGCTTTCTTT.

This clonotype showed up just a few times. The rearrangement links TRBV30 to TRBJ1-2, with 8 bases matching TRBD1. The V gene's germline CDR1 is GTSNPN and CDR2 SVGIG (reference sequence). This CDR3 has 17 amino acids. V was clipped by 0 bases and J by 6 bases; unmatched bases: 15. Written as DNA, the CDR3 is TGTGCCTGGAGTGTCTTATCGAGGACAGGGCTAAATCATGGCTACACCTTC. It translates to CAWSVLSRTGLNHGYTF.

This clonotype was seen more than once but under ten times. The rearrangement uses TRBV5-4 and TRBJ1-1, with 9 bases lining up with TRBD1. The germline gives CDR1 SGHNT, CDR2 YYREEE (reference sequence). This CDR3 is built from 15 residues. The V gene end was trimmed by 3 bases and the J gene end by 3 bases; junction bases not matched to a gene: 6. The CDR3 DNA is TGTGCCAGCAGCTCACCGGGACAGGGACACACTGAAGCTTTCTTT. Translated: CASSSPGQGHTEAFF.